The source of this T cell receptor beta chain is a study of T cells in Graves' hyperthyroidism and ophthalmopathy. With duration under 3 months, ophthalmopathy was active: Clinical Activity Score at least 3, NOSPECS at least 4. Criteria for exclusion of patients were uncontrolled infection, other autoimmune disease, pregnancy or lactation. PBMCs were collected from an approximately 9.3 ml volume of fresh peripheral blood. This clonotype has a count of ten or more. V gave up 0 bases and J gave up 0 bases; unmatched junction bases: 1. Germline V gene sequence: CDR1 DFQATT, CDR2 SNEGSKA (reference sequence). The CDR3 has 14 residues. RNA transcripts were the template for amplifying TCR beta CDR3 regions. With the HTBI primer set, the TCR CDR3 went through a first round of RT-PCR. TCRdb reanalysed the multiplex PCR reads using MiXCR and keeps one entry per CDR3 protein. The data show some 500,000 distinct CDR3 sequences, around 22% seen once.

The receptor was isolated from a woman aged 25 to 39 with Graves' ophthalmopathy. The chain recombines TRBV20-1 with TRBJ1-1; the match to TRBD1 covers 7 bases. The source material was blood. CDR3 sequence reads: CSAREGTVNTEAFF. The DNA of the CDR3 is TGCAGTGCTAGAGAGGGGACAGTGAACACTGAAGCTTTCTTT.